This T cell receptor beta chain was captured by sequencing in a study of blood T cell repertoires in COVID-19. Study background: Both acute and convalescent COVID-19 samples were obtained from the United States, Italy and Spain. The cDNA or gDNA used as material had been derived from T cells, B-cell-depleted T cells, or PBMCs.

Authors' methods: Nucleated cell counts were estimated from reference gene primer amplification. Data came from immunoSEQ multiplex PCR; TCRdb stores just in-frame clones and leaves some out. The V and J calls and clone size were taken over from that table, and D and trimming were inferred from the DNA. The data hold around 300,000 clones, with approximately 85% observed a single time. The CDR3 runs to 13 residues. With 1 base removed from V and 4 bases from J, the gap between germline ends came to 6 bases. CDR1 SGHTA and CDR2 FQGNSA come from the germline V gene. This chain links TRBV7-2 with TRBJ2-3; D unclear. This TCR derives from a woman in her seventies with acute or convalescent COVID-19. Sequencing was carried out using peripheral blood. The CDR3: CASSLVGADTQYF. The DNA for the CDR3 is TGTGCCAGCAGCTTAGTCGGAGCAGATACGCAGTATTTT.